The source of this T cell receptor beta chain is a study of regulatory T cells in long-lasting Graves disease. At the level of the study: Persistent cases were those of Graves' disease that involved over 5 years of antithyroid drugs with positive TSH receptor antibodies. Study-wide findings and caveats: Gene preferences differed: TRBV28, TRBJ1-2, TRBJ2-5 in persistent cases. Rather than thyroid tissue, only peripheral blood underwent study.

A word on this clonotype: Its target is unknown.

There are 14 residues in the CDR3. V lost 6 bases and J lost 0, with 12 bases in between. Libraries of TCR beta came from iRepertoire HTBI primers plus Arm-PCR of CDR3 regions. In TCRdb, the multiplex PCR reads were re-called with MiXCR into one record per CDR3 protein. The data show 650,000 to 700,000 distinct CDR3 sequences, approximately 29% seen once. Time point: persistent/refractory GD, antithyroid drugs over 5 years with positive TRAb. Extracted RNA from PBMCs served as the source of the TCR library. It was American Thyroid Association guidelines that determined Graves' disease diagnosis. This chain joins TRBV12-3 or TRBV12-4 and TRBJ2-7; a possible D gene is TRBD2 (5 bases). The TCR originated in a female donor with Graves disease. Sequencing was performed on peripheral blood mononuclear cells (PBMCs), taken when the disease was refractory, from a patient treated with antithyroid drugs. As DNA, the CDR3 is TGTGCCAGCAGCCACGGGGTACTCTCCTACGAGCAGTACTTC. It translates to CASSHGVLSYEQYF.